The source of this T cell receptor (beta chain) is a study of blood T cell repertoires in COVID-19. Study-level background: Donors in the United States, Italy and Spain gave samples during acute or convalescent COVID-19. PBMCs, B-cell-depleted T cells, or T cells were the source of the cDNA or gDNA that made up the material.

TCRdb's copy holds only in-frame clones and misses some; the assay was immunoSEQ multiplex PCR. The sample consists of 80,000 or so clones, roughly 80% of them appearing once. This CDR3 is 17 amino acids long. Per the germline V gene, CDR1 is WNHNN and CDR2 is SYGVQD (reference sequence). With 5 bases clipped from V and 6 bases from J, the junction kept 16 bases outside the gene matches. V gene TRBV10-1 combines with J gene TRBJ2-7, with 10 bases fitting TRBD1. The receptor's source is a woman in her 70s with acute or convalescent COVID-19. The sequenced sample was peripheral blood. CDR3 protein: CASSTSPRDRGWSEQYF. The DNA for the CDR3 is TGCGCCAGCAGTACATCCCCCCGGGACAGGGGCTGGTCCGAGCAGTACTTC.